This T cell receptor beta chain derives from a study of Graves' ophthalmopathy and Graves' hyperthyroidism. Losses at the gene ends were 2 bases for V and 0 bases for J; bases not matched to a gene: 2. CDR3 size: 14 residues. CDR1 and CDR2 (germline): DFQATT, SNEGSKA (reference sequence). Beta-chain TCR CDR3 regions were amplified from RNA transcripts. An opening RT-PCR round employed HTBI primers and preceded a second-round multiplex PCR. Each CDR3 protein is one row after TCRdb ran MiXCR on the multiplex PCR reads. The sample shows about 600,000 distinct CDR3 sequences, less than 40% of them seen only once. Details on this clonotype: The antigen remains unidentified.

People with hyperthyroidism were aged 18 to 65 and newly diagnosed, under 2 months' duration. Clinicians diagnosed using symptoms, serum thyroxine, TRAb, thyroid ultrasound and orbital computed tomography. Study-wide findings and caveats: In separating ophthalmopathy from stable hyperthyroidism, a 13-signature model achieved roughly 90% sensitivity and 70% to 83% specificity. As the model predicted ophthalmopathy progression, it achieved a sensitivity of around 71% and a specificity of 72% to 80%.

The material sequenced was peripheral blood or thyroid tissue (not recorded which). The chain recombines TRBV20-1 with TRBJ2-3, with TRBD2 matching over 7 bases. The clonotype originates from an adult man with Graves' hyperthyroidism. The CDR3 nucleotides read TGCAGTGCTAGACTGGGGGGGAGCACAGATACGCAGTATTTT. Protein sequence: CSARLGGSTDTQYF.